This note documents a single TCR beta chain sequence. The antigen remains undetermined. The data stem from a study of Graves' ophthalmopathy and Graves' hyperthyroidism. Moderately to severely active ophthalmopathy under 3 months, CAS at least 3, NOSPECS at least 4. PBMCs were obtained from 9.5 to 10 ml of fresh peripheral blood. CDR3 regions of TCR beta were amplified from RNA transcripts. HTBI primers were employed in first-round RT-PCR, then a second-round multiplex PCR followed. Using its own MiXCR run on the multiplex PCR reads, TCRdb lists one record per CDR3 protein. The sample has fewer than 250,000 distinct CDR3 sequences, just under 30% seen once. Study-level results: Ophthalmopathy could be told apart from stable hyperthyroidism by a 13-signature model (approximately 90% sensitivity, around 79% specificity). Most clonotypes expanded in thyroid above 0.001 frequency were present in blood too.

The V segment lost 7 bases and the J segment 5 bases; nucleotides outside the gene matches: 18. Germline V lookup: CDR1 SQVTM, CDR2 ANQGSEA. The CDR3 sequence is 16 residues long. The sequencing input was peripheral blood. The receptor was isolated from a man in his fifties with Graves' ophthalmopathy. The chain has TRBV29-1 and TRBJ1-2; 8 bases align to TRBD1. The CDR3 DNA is TGCAGCGCCATAACAGGGGCAGGGGGCTCGGTTTATGGCTACACCTTC. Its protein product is CSAITGAGGSVYGYTF.